Each of the 14 T cell receptor beta chains below was sequenced from the same sample in a study of graft-versus-host responses after intestinal transplantation. No antigen has been identified for these receptors. TCRdb's table, derived via immunoSEQ multiplex PCR, lists solely in-frame clones and lacks some. This sample yields some 110,000 clones, of which around 90% are seen a single time; approximately 0.22% belongs to the top ten. Here the sequenced sample was unstimulated CD4+ T cells sorted from spleen or lymph node cells, taken before transplant. Every receptor here comes from a human donor who was the organ donor for an intestinal transplant.

V gene TRBV15 combines with J gene TRBJ2-7; TRBD1 aligns across 9 bases. V lost 1 base and J lost 4; bases outside the gene matches: 2. The CDR3 has 14 amino acids. Germline CDR1 reads LNHNV; CDR2 reads YYDKDF (reference sequence). CDR3 protein: CATSRAGQGYEQYF. Here the CDR3 DNA reads TGTGCCACCAGCAGAGCCGGACAGGGGTACGAGCAGTACTTC.

The chain employs TRBV2 and TRBJ1-6; 8 positions agree with TRBD1. Per germline, CDR1 SNHLY and CDR2 FYNNEI. This CDR3 comprises 15 residues. The J segment lost 7 bases and the V segment lost 4 bases, leaving 6 bases of the junction unmatched. CDR3 amino acids: CASSASQGGNSPLHF. For the CDR3, the DNA is TGTGCCAGCAGTGCTTCACAGGGGGGCAATTCACCCCTCCACTTT.

Concerning this clone: One end of the junction is discordant with germline, which a read error may explain. The rearrangement joins TRBV19 to TRBJ1-3; D ambiguous. CDR1 LNHDA and CDR2 SQIVND come from the germline V gene (reference sequence). This CDR3 region has 14 residues. CDR3 coding DNA: TGTGCCAGTAGTATCCTGGCCCGCGGGCAAGGTTCGCATTTT. Translated: CASSILARGQGSHF.

The chain recombines TRBV5-3 with TRBJ2-1, with a possible D match to TRBD2 (6 bases). TRBV5-3 is an ORF; its function is uncertain. V lost 4 bases, J lost 5 bases, and 13 bases lay in between. The length of the CDR3 is 14 residues. CDR3 sequence (DNA): TGTGCCAGAAGCCCGGCGGGACCCCACAATGAGCAGTTCTTC. Amino acids: CARSPAGPHNEQFF.

This chain connects TRBV5-1 to TRBJ2-5; weak D call: TRBD2 (6 bases). V dropped 3 bases and J dropped 5 bases, with 11 bases sitting between them. The CDR3 totals 13 residues. Germline V gives CDR1 SGHRS, CDR2 YFSETQ. DNA for the CDR3: TGCGCCAGCAGCTGGGAGGCTGGGGAGACCCAGTACTTC. Protein: CASSWEAGETQYF.

The chain recombines TRBV19 with TRBJ1-1; the D gene is possibly TRBD1 (5 bases). With 10 bases removed from V and 8 bases from J, the gap between germline ends came to 14 bases. Looked up from germline, CDR1 is LNHDA and CDR2 is SQIVND (reference sequence). This CDR3 is built from 11 residues. CDR3 protein: CATIRGREAFF. The CDR3 nucleotides are TGTGCCACCATTCGGGGCAGGGAAGCTTTCTTT.

V is TRBV7-9 and J is TRBJ1-1; D gene uncertain. Germline CDR1 reads SEHNR; CDR2 reads FQNEAQ (reference sequence). V was clipped by 3 bases and J by 4 bases, with 12 bases between them. This CDR3 has 14 amino acids. In DNA form, the CDR3 reads TGTGCCAGCAGCTTGAAGGGCAGCGGCACTGAAGCTTTCTTT. This translates into CASSLKGSGTEAFF.

J is TRBJ1-1 and V is TRBV2; D is uncertain. Germline V gene lookup returns CDR1 SNHLY and CDR2 FYNNEI. Trimming took off 11 bases at V and 0 bases at J, with 10 bases between the two ends. This CDR3 is built from 12 residues. CDR3 sequence (DNA): TGTGCCGGAGCGACCTTGAACACTGAAGCTTTCTTT. Translation gives CAGATLNTEAFF.

This sequence joins TRBV9 and TRBJ1-3; perhaps TRBD1 as D (6 bases). The ends were cut back, 3 bases at V and 0 bases at J, with 10 bases in the middle. Germline lookup yields CDR1 SGDLS and CDR2 YYNGEE. The CDR3 runs to 15 residues. CDR3 protein: CASSGADSSGNTIYF. In DNA form, the CDR3 reads TGTGCCAGCAGCGGGGCGGACAGCTCTGGAAACACCATATATTTT.

There are a few counts of this clone. The chain joins TRBV6-1 to TRBJ2-7; a weak D match, TRBD2 (5 bases). The germline V gene has CDR1 MNHNS and CDR2 SASEGT. The CDR3 is 13 amino acids. Trimming stripped 7 bases from V and 5 bases from J, with 15 bases between. The CDR3: CASTVLFGDEQYF. CDR3 coding DNA: TGTGCCAGCACGGTTCTCTTCGGGGACGAGCAGTACTTC.

This rearrangement joins TRBV5-1 to TRBJ2-7, with unresolved D. Trimming took 3 bases from V and 2 from J, leaving 9 bases between them. Per germline, CDR1 SGHRS and CDR2 YFSETQ. This CDR3 contains 13 residues. In DNA form, the CDR3 reads TGCGCCAGCAGCTCTTTGGAGACCTACGAGCAGTACTTC. The encoded protein is CASSSLETYEQYF.

The V and J genes are TRBV2 and TRBJ2-2, with 9 positions matching TRBD1. CDR3 length equals 15 residues. Germline lookup yields CDR1 SNHLY and CDR2 FYNNEI. V gave up 5 bases and J gave up 5 bases; unmatched junction bases: 6. The CDR3 is CASSPGTGKTGELFF. The CDR3 nucleotides read TGTGCCAGCAGTCCCGGGACAGGGAAGACCGGGGAGCTGTTTTTT. Variable domain in full (rest from reference TRBV2 and TRBJ2-2): EPEVTQTPSHQVTQMGQEVILRCVPISNHLYFYWYRQILGQKVEFLVSFYNNEISEKSEIFDDQFSVERPDGSNFTLKIRSTKLEDSAMYFCASSPGTGKTGELFFGEGSRLTVL.

Of note for this clone: The same CDR3 can be traced to other DNA sequences in this sample. The chain joins TRBV5-1 to TRBJ1-4; D is unresolved. Germline V CDR1 and CDR2: SGHRS, YFSETQ. The CDR3 sequence is 13 residues long. Trimming took 0 bases from V and 3 from J, leaving 3 bases between them. CDR3 region: CASSLGANEKLFF. The CDR3, as DNA: TGCGCCAGCAGCTTGGGAGCTAATGAAAAACTGTTTTTT.

The chain recombines TRBV7-9 with TRBJ2-1; D possibly corresponds to TRBD1 (6 bases). Germline CDR1 SEHNR, CDR2 FQNEAQ (reference sequence). Trimming removed 5 bases at V and 9 bases at J, with 17 bases between. This CDR3 has 14 residues. CDR3 coding DNA: TGTGCCAGCAGCCCCCAGGGGCAAAGTGCTGAGCAGTTCTTC. Its protein is CASSPQGQSAEQFF.